These T cell receptor beta chains were read from a single sample in a study of OX40 agonist ivuxolimab in advanced cancers. Sequenced by immunoSEQ multiplex PCR; TCRdb stores in-frame clones only, minus some. The data hold around 53,000 clones, with about 85% observed a single time. Sequenced here: CD4+ or CD8+ T cells sorted from blood, sampled in a trial of the OX40 agonist ivuxolimab. Every receptor here comes from an adult with an advanced solid tumor such as melanoma, head and neck, liver or kidney cancer. The conserved cysteine and the conserved F or W are not part of the CDR3 here. The order of the fields is V gene, CDR3 protein.

v_gene: TRBV11-2; CDR3aa: ASSLAPHTGELF
v_gene: TRBV4-2; CDR3aa: ASSQDFGPGVGNTQY
v_gene: TRBV4-1; CDR3aa: ASSQPLAGSPNEQF
v_gene: TRBV18; CDR3aa: ASAEESGGTEAF
v_gene: TRBV5-4; CDR3aa: ASSLQNTEAF
v_gene: TRBV29-1; CDR3aa: SVEGDGEETQY
v_gene: TRBV25-1; CDR3aa: ASSRTTRSGNTIY
v_gene: TRBV7-8; CDR3aa: ASSLEWGFDTQY
v_gene: TRBV7-9; CDR3aa: ASSLDSFSYEQY
v_gene: TRBV19; CDR3aa: ASSIGPQDYSNQPQH
v_gene: TRBV7-9; CDR3aa: ASSLANEKLF
v_gene: TRBV5-4; CDR3aa: ASSPGARGGTGELF
v_gene: TRBV5-6; CDR3aa: ASIRRAGGRTGELF
v_gene: TRBV10-3; CDR3aa: ATRLALAGGGDTQY
v_gene: TRBV11-2; CDR3aa: ASSLDIWLAGGPTEETQY
v_gene: TRBV5-1; CDR3aa: ASSVSGVRLETQY
v_gene: TRBV7-2; CDR3aa: ASSLVFGALGTGELF
v_gene: TRBV27; CDR3aa: ASSHMPLLGANVLT
v_gene: TRBV7-3; CDR3aa: ASSSERSSYNEQF
v_gene: TRBV7-3; CDR3aa: ASSPNPQVGYGYT
v_gene: TRBV7-2; CDR3aa: ASSFRTSGYNEQF
v_gene: TRBV6-5; CDR3aa: ASSHRTEQF
v_gene: TRBV4-3; CDR3aa: ASSPIWETQY
v_gene: TRBV4-1; CDR3aa: ASSQTSFALQQY
v_gene: TRBV11-2; CDR3aa: ASSFRGSSGNTIY
v_gene: TRBV2; CDR3aa: ASIQRPFAEAF
v_gene: TRBV5-4; CDR3aa: ASSLDLKESNYGYT
v_gene: TRBV6-1; CDR3aa: ASSMLGEQF
v_gene: TRBV4-3; CDR3aa: ASSQDRLYQETQY
v_gene: TRBV19; CDR3aa: ASSTALAGELF
v_gene: TRBV30; CDR3aa: AWTQNYGYT
v_gene: TRBV5-4; CDR3aa: ASSGGQGRNSPLH
v_gene: TRBV7-3; CDR3aa: ASSPDLNTEAF
v_gene: TRBV15; CDR3aa: ATSPPRLGSYEQY
v_gene: TRBV30; CDR3aa: AWRHLGGGISYEQY
v_gene: TRBV5-4; CDR3aa: ASSFPGTRNEQF
v_gene: TRBV19; CDR3aa: ASSKGLNYEQY
v_gene: TRBV7-8; CDR3aa: ASSHPTTTRYSGRYNEQF
v_gene: TRBV10-1; CDR3aa: ASSPSLAVYNEQF
v_gene: TRBV7-6; CDR3aa: ASSLPDRGLGNIQY
v_gene: TRBV5-1; CDR3aa: ASSLSPSDTQY
v_gene: TRBV29-1; CDR3aa: SVVGQGTTNEKLF
v_gene: TRBV5-1; CDR3aa: ASSLARLGGAKNIQY
v_gene: TRBV30; CDR3aa: AWYRDRSLMNYGYT
v_gene: TRBV6-6; CDR3aa: ASNRQTLGTDTQY
v_gene: TRBV9; CDR3aa: ASSVATGVGGYT
v_gene: TRBV5-1; CDR3aa: ASSRTATYEQY
v_gene: TRBV5-4; CDR3aa: ASSPDRGEQY
v_gene: TRBV7-3; CDR3aa: ASSQGRGEDEQY
v_gene: TRBV5-1; CDR3aa: ASSRDGDQPQH
v_gene: TRBV2; CDR3aa: ASSVVGGADQPQH
v_gene: TRBV7-2; CDR3aa: ASSLAAGHHSYEQY
v_gene: TRBV7-9; CDR3aa: ASENTIPANTGELF
v_gene: TRBV7-9; CDR3aa: ASSFRDRAKETQY